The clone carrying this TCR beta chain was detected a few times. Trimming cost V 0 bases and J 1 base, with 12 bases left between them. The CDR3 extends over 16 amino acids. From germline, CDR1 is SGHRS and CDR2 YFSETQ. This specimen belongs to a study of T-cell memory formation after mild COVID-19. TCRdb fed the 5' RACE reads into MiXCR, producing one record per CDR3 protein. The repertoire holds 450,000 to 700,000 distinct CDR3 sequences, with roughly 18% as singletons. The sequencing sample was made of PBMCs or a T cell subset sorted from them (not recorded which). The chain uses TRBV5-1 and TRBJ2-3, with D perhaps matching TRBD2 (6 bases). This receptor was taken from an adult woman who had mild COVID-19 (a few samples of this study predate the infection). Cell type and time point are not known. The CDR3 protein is CASSLAGRGGTDTQYF. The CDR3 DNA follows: TGCGCCAGCAGCTTGGCCGGGCGGGGAGGCACAGATACGCAGTATTTT. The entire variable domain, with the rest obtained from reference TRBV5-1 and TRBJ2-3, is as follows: KAGVTQTPRYLIKTRGQQVTLSCSPISGHRSVSWYQQTPGQGLQFLFEYFSETQRNKGNFPGRFSGRQFSNSRSEMNVSTLELGDSALYLCASSLAGRGGTDTQYFGPGTRLTVL.